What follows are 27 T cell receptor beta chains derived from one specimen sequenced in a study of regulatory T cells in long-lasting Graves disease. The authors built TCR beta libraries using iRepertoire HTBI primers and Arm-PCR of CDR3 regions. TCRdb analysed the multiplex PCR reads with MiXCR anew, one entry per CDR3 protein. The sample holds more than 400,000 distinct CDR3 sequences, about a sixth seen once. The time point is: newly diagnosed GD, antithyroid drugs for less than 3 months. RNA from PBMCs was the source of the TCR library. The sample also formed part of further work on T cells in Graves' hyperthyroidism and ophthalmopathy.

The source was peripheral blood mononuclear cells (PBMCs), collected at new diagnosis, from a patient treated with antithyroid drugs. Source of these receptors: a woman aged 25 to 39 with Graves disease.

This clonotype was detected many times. The CDR3, as DNA: TGCAGCGTTGAAGAGTGGTCTGGAAACACCATATATTTT. Translation gives CSVEEWSGNTIYF. The J gene is TRBJ1-3, the V gene TRBV29-1; no reliable D call. CDR1 SQVTM and CDR2 ANQGSEA come from the germline V gene. Trimming left V 0 bases short and J 1 base short, with 4 bases between. This CDR3 has 13 residues.

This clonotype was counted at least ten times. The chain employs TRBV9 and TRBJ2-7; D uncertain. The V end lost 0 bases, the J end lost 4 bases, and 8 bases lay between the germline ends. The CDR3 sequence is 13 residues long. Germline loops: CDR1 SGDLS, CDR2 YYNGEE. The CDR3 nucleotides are TGTGCCAGCAGCGTAGTTCCAGAATACGAGCAGTACTTC. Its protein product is CASSVVPEYEQYF.

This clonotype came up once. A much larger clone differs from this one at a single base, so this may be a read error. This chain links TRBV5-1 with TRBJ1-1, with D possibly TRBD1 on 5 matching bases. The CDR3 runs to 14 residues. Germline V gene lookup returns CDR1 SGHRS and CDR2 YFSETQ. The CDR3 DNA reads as TGCGCCAGCAGCCCGACAGTCATGAACACTGAAGCTTCCTTT. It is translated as CASSPTVMNTEASF.

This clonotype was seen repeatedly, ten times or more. The CDR3 spells CASSLFPDGSYEQYF. CDR3 nucleotide sequence: TGTGCCAGCAGTTTATTTCCGGACGGGTCCTACGAGCAGTACTTC. This chain joins TRBV28 and TRBJ2-7; D not certain. Trimming took 1 base from V and 1 from J, leaving 11 bases between them. The CDR3 contains 15 residues. Germline CDR1 reads MDHEN; CDR2 reads SYDVKM.

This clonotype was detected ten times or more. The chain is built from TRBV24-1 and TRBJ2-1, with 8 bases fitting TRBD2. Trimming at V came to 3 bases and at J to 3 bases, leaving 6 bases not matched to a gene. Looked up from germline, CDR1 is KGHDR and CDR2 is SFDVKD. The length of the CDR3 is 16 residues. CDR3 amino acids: CATSDRLAGNYNEQFF. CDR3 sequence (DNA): TGTGCCACCAGTGATCGGTTAGCGGGGAACTACAATGAGCAGTTCTTC.

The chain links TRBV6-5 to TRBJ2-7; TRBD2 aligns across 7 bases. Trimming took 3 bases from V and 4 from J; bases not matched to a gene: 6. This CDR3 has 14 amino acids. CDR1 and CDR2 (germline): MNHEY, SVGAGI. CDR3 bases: TGTGCCAGCAGTTATGGGGACTATGGGTACGAGCAGTACTTC. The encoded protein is CASSYGDYGYEQYF.

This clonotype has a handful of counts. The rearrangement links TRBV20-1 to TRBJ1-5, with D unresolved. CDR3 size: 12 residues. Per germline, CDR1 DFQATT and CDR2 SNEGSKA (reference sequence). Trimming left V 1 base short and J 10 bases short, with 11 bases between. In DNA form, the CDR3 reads TGCAGTGCTAGAGGGGTAGACATACCCCAGCATTTT. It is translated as CSARGVDIPQHF.

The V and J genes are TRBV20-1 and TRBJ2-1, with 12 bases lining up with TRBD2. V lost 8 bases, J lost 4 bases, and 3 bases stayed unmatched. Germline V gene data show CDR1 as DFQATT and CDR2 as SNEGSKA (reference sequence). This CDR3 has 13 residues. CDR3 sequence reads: CSPGLAGYNEQFF. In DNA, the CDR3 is TGCAGTCCGGGACTAGCGGGTTACAATGAGCAGTTCTTC.

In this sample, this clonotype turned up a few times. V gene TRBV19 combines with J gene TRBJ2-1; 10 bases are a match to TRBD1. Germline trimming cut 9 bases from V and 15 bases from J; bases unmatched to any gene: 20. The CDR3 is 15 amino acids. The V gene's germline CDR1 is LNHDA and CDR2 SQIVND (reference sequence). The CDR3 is CARDKGQGYFFSRFF. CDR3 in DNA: TGTGCCAGGGACAAGGGACAGGGGTATTTTTTTTCTCGGTTCTTC.

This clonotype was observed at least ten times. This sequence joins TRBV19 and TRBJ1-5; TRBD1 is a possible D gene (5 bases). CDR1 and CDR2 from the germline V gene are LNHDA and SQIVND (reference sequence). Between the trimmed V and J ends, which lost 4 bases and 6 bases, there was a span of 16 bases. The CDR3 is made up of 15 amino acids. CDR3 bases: TGTGCCAGTAGTACTGGGCAGGGATCTGGTCAGCCCCAGCATTTT. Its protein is CASSTGQGSGQPQHF.

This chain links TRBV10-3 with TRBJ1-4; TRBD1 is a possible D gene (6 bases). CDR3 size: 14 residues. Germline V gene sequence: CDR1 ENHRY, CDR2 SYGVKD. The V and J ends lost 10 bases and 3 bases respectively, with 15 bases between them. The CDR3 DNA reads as TGTGCCACGACAGGTTCGGAGTCTAATGAAAAACTGTTTTTT. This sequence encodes CATTGSESNEKLFF.

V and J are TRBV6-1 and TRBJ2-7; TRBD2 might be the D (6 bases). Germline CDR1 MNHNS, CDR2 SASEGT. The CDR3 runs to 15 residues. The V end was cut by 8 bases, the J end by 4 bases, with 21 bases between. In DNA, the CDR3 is TGTGCCAGCGTTGGGGGGATTTTTGGGACGTACGAGCAGTACTTC. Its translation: CASVGGIFGTYEQYF.

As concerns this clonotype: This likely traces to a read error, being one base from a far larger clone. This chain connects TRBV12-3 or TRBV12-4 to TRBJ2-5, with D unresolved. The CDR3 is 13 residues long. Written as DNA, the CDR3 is TGTGCCAGCAGTTTACAACGGGCAGACGAGCAGCACTTC. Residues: CASSLQRADEQHF.

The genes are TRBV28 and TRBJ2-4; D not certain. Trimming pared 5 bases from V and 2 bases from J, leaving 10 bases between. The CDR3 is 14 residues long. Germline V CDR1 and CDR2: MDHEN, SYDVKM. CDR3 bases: TGTGCCAGCAGTCCCACGGTAACCAAAAACATTCAGTACTTC. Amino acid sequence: CASSPTVTKNIQYF.

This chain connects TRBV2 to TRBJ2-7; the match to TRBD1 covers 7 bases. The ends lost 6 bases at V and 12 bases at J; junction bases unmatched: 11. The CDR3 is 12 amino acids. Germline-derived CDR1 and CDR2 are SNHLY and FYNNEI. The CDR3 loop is CASSLWMGQWYF. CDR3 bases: TGTGCCAGCAGCCTTTGGATGGGACAGTGGTACTTC.

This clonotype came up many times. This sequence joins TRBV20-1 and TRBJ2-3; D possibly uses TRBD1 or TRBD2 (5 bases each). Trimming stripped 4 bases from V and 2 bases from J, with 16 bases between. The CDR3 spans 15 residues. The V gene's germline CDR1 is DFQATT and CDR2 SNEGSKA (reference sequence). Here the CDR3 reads CSATTPRDLTDTQYF. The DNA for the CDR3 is TGCAGTGCTACTACCCCCCGGGACCTCACAGATACGCAGTATTTT.

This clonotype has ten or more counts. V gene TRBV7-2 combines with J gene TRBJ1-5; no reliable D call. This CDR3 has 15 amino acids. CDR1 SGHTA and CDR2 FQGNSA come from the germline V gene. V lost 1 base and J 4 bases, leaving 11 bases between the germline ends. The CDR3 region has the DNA TGTGCCAGCAGCTTAGATACGGGAACTAATCAGCCCCAGCATTTT. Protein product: CASSLDTGTNQPQHF. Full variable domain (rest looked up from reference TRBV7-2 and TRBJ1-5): GAGVSQSPSNKVTEKGKDVELRCDPISGHTALYWYRQSLGQGLEFLIYFQGNSAPDKSGLPSDRFSAERTGGSVSTLTIQRTQQEDSAVYLCASSLDTGTNQPQHFGDGTRLSIL.

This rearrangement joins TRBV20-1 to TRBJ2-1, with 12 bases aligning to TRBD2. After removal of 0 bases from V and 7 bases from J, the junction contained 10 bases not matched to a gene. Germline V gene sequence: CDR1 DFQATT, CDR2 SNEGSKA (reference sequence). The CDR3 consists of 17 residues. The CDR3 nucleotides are TGCAGTGCTAGAGATCCTAGCGGGAGGGGGGTGGAGAATGAGCAGTTCTTC. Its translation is CSARDPSGRGVENEQFF.

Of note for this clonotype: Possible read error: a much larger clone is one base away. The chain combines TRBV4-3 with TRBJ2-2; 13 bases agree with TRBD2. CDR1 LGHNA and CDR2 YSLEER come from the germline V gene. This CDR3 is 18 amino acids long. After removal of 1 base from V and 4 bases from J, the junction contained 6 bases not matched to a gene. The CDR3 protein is CASSQGTSGSDLTGELFF. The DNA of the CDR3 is TGCGCCAGCAGCCAAGGGACTAGCGGGAGTGATCTCACCGGGGAGCTGTTTTTT.

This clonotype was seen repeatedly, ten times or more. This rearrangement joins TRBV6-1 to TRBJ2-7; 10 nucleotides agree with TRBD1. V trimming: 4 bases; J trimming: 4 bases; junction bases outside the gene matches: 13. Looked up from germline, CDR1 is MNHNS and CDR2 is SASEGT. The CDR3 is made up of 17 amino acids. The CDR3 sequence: CASSVHHQTGGWYEQYF. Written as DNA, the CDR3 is TGTGCCAGCAGTGTTCACCACCAGACAGGGGGCTGGTACGAGCAGTACTTC.

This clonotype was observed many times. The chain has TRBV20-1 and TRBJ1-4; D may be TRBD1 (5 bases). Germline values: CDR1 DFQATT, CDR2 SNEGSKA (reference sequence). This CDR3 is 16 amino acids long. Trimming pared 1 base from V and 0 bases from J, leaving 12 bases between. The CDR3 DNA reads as TGCAGTGCTAGAGGAATGGGGCGGGCAACTAATGAAAAACTGTTTTTT. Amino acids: CSARGMGRATNEKLFF.

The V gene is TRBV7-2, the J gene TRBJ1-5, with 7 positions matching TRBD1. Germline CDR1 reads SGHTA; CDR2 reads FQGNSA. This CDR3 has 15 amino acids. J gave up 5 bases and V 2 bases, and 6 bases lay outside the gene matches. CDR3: CASSLTRGMYQPQHF. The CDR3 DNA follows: TGTGCCAGCAGCTTAACCAGGGGGATGTATCAGCCCCAGCATTTT.

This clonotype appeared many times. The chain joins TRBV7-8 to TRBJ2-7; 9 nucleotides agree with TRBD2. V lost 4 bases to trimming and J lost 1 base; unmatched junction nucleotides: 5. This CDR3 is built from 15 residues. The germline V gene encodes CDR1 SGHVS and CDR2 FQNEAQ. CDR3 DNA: TGTGCCAGCAGCTCACTGACTAGCGGATCCTACGAGCAGTACTTC. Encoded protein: CASSSLTSGSYEQYF.

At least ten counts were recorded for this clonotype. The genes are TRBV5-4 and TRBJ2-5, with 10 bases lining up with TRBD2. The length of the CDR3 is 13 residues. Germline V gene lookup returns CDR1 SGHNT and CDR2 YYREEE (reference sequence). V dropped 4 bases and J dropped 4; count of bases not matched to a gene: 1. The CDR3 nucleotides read TGTGCCAGCAGCCGGACTAGCGGAGAGACCCAGTACTTC. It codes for CASSRTSGETQYF.

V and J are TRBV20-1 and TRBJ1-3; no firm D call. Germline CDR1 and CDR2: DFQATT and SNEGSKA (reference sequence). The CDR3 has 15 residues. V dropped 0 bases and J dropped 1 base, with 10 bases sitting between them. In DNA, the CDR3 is TGCAGTGCTAGAGATTTTTGGGAATCTGGAAACACCATATATTTT. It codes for CSARDFWESGNTIYF.

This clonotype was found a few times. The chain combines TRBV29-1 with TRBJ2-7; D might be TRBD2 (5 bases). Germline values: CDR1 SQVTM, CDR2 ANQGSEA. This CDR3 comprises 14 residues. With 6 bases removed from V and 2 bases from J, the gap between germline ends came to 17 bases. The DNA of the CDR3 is TGCAGCGTCGGCCCCACCCGGGGAACCTACGAGCAGTACTTC. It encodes CSVGPTRGTYEQYF.

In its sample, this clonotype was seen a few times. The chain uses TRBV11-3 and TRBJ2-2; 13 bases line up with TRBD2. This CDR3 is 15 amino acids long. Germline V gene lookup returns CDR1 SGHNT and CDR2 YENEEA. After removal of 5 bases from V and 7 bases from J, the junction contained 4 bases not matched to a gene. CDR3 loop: CASSEGLAGLGELFF. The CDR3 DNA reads TGTGCCAGCAGCGAGGGACTAGCGGGACTCGGGGAGCTGTTTTTT.